The T cell receptor (beta chain) described here comes from a study of OX40 agonist ivuxolimab in advanced cancers. About the study: Patient treatment consisted of intravenous ivuxolimab administration every 2 weeks at 0.01 to 10 mg/kg. Those enrolled were around 87% male, with a mean age of roughly 60 years and ages from 23 to 79. Study outcomes and limitations: CD4+ T cells averaged fewer expanded clones than CD8+ T cells.

Profiling relied on immunoSEQ multiplex PCR, and the TCRdb table lists in-frame clones only, not all of them. The repertoire holds 35,000 to 50,000 clones, 70% to 90% seen once, with more than 15% in the top ten. The germline gives CDR1 SNHLY, CDR2 FYNNEI. Trimming removed 4 bases from V and 5 bases from J, with 12 bases in between. This CDR3 is built from 15 residues. Blood got drawn at baseline, again on cycle 4 day 1, and then on cycle 7 day 1. As to this clone: The antigen remains undetermined.

The chain employs TRBV2 and TRBJ1-6; D is perhaps TRBD1 (6 bases). Material: CD4+ or CD8+ T cells sorted from blood, obtained in a trial of the OX40 agonist ivuxolimab. This clonotype was sampled from an adult with an advanced solid tumor such as melanoma, head and neck, liver or kidney cancer. CDR3 DNA sequence: TGTGCCAGCAGTGGGACAAGGGGGAATAATTCACCCCTCCACTTT. This gives the protein CASSGTRGNNSPLHF. Drawing the rest from reference TRBV2 and TRBJ1-6, the complete variable domain is EPEVTQTPSHQVTQMGQEVILRCVPISNHLYFYWYRQILGQKVEFLVSFYNNEISEKSEIFDDQFSVERPDGSNFTLKIRSTKLEDSAMYFCASSGTRGNNSPLHFGNGTRLTVT.